This entry features one TCR beta chain sequence. Its matching antigen is unknown. Germline V gene data show CDR1 as MNHEY and CDR2 as SVGAGI. This CDR3 contains 15 residues. Trimming removed 2 bases from V and 3 bases from J, with 11 bases in between. Assay used: immunoSEQ multiplex PCR; TCRdb lists only in-frame clones, some missing. Here the sample spans approximately 100,000 clones, approximately 90% being singletons. These data belong to a study of T cell responses to AZD1222 COVID-19 vaccine. Whole-study results and caveats: Two AZD1222 doses significantly raised spike-specific TCR breadth and depth over controls.

This receptor was obtained from an adult in good health. This sequence joins TRBV6-5 and TRBJ2-4, with D tentatively TRBD1 (6 bases). The sample here was peripheral blood, taken on day 0 of AZD1222 vaccination. The CDR3: CASSYRTVGKNIQYF. The CDR3 region has the DNA TGTGCCAGCAGTTACCGGACAGTAGGCAAAAACATTCAGTACTTC.